Presented here are 14 T cell receptor beta chains from one specimen sequenced in a study of T cell responses to AZD1222 COVID-19 vaccine. Here immunoSEQ multiplex PCR was the method, and the copy in TCRdb shows in-frame clones only, minus some. Among roughly 140,000 clones, roughly 91% were seen once, and the ten largest hold 1.9%. This specimen consisted of peripheral blood, obtained 28 days after the second AZD1222 dose. All receptors come from an adult who received the AZD1222 COVID-19 vaccine.

The chain is built from TRBV2 and TRBJ1-2, with TRBD1 as a possible D gene (6 bases). This CDR3 is built from 14 residues. With 7 bases removed from V and 5 bases from J, the gap between germline ends came to 17 bases. From germline, CDR1 is SNHLY and CDR2 FYNNEI. The chain's CDR3 is CASIEGGASYGYTF. The CDR3 DNA sequence: TGTGCCAGCATCGAGGGGGGGGCCTCGTATGGCTACACCTTC.

The chain employs TRBV5-1 and TRBJ2-7, with 9 bases fitting TRBD1. Germline V lookup: CDR1 SGHRS, CDR2 YFSETQ. The CDR3 consists of 14 residues. The ends lost 4 bases at V and 6 bases at J; junction bases unmatched: 8. CDR3 nucleotides: TGCGCCAGCAGCGGCGGGACAGGGTTAATCGAGCAGTACTTC. This codes for CASSGGTGLIEQYF.

The chain joins TRBV9 to TRBJ2-1; D is undetermined. Trimming took 0 bases from V and 6 from J, leaving 7 bases between them. The CDR3 is 13 residues long. Germline CDR1 is SGDLS and CDR2 is YYNGEE. The CDR3 loop reads CASSVDRRNEQFF. The CDR3 nucleotides read TGTGCCAGCAGCGTAGACAGACGCAATGAGCAGTTCTTC.

DNA of the CDR3: TGTGCCAGCAGCTTTGAACCTGGGCGGGGGGGCCGAGATACGCAGTATTTT. Its protein is CASSFEPGRGGRDTQYF. V usage is TRBV7-9 and J usage is TRBJ2-3; 9 bases line up with TRBD2. In germline, CDR1 is SEHNR, CDR2 FQNEAQ (reference sequence). J gave up 5 bases and V 3 bases, and 12 bases lay outside the gene matches. The CDR3 covers 17 residues.

This rearrangement joins TRBV6-5 to TRBJ1-6; TRBD1 agrees at 8 bases. CDR3 length: 16 residues. V shed 4 bases and J 9 bases; nucleotides not matched to a gene: 11. In germline, CDR1 is MNHEY, CDR2 SVGAGI. The CDR3 loop reads CASSSLRTGHTSPLHF. Written as DNA, the CDR3 is TGTGCCAGCAGTTCCCTACGGACAGGGCATACTTCACCCCTCCACTTT.

V gene TRBV19 combines with J gene TRBJ2-1, with TRBD2 matching over 7 bases. Looked up from germline, CDR1 is LNHDA and CDR2 is SQIVND (reference sequence). This CDR3 contains 19 residues. The V gene end was trimmed by 0 bases and the J gene end by 4 bases; junction bases not matched to a gene: 15. The CDR3 region has the DNA TGTGCCAGTAGTATAGATCGTCCCAAACTTAGCGGGTCGTACAATGAGCAGTTCTTC. Amino acids: CASSIDRPKLSGSYNEQFF.

V gene TRBV6-4 combines with J gene TRBJ2-5, with 15 bases fitting TRBD2. V gave up 6 bases and J gave up 2 bases; unmatched junction bases: 7. The germline V gene encodes CDR1 MRHNA and CDR2 SNTAGT. This CDR3 is 17 amino acids long. CDR3 sequence reads: CASRRTSGGAEQETQYF. In nucleotides, the CDR3 is TGTGCCAGCAGGCGGACTAGCGGGGGGGCCGAGCAAGAGACCCAGTACTTC.

The chain couples TRBV6-5 to TRBJ1-5; TRBD1 matches 7 bases. Germline values: CDR1 MNHEY, CDR2 SVGAGI. V gave up 6 bases and J gave up 1 base; unmatched junction bases: 3. The CDR3 contains 14 residues. As DNA, the CDR3 is TGTGCCAGCAGCCTCAGGGGGAGCAATCAGCCCCAGCATTTT. Translated: CASSLRGSNQPQHF.

CDR3 bases: TGCAGCGCCGCGACAGGCAGCAATCAGCCCCAGCATTTT. This codes for CSAATGSNQPQHF. The genes are TRBV29-1 and TRBJ1-5; tentatively, D is TRBD1 (6 bases). There are 13 residues in the CDR3. The germline V gene encodes CDR1 SQVTM and CDR2 ANQGSEA. Trimming shortened V by 7 bases and J by 1 base, and 11 bases separated the two germline ends.

This chain links TRBV30 with TRBJ1-2; D is possibly TRBD1 (5 bases). Germline values: CDR1 GTSNPN, CDR2 SVGIG (reference sequence). This CDR3 comprises 12 residues. V was clipped by 0 bases and J by 8 bases, with 10 bases between them. CDR3 sequence: CAWSVGARGYTF. In nucleotides, the CDR3 is TGTGCCTGGAGTGTAGGGGCTCGGGGCTACACCTTC.

The chain combines TRBV9 with TRBJ1-4; D remains unclear. Germline assignment: CDR1 SGDLS and CDR2 YYNGEE. This CDR3 comprises 16 residues. Trimming shortened V by 3 bases and J by 0 bases, and 12 bases separated the two germline ends. This chain's CDR3 is CASSDKDGATNEKLFF. The CDR3 DNA sequence: TGTGCCAGCAGCGATAAGGACGGCGCAACTAATGAAAAACTGTTTTTT.

This clone was picked up one time. The CDR3 region is CASSYDTRVNSPLHF. CDR3 nucleotides: TGTGCCAGCAGTTATGATACCAGGGTAAATTCACCCCTCCACTTT. The rearrangement uses TRBV6-5 and TRBJ1-6; tentative D call: TRBD1 (5 bases). Trimming removed 3 bases at V and 7 bases at J, with 13 bases between. The CDR3 runs 15 residues. CDR1 is MNHEY, CDR2 SVGAGI, per germline.

The chain recombines TRBV9 with TRBJ2-3; D possibly matches TRBD1 or TRBD2 (6 bases each). Germline V gene sequence: CDR1 SGDLS, CDR2 YYNGEE. V dropped 0 bases and J dropped 5 bases, with 16 bases sitting between them. This CDR3 is built from 16 residues. This CDR3 is CASSVAGGRSEDTQYF. CDR3 nucleotides: TGTGCCAGCAGCGTAGCTGGGGGGCGCTCAGAAGATACGCAGTATTTT.

The sample holds one count of this clone. This chain uses TRBV6-1 with TRBJ1-5; 8 nucleotides line up with TRBD1. There are 17 residues in the CDR3. In germline, CDR1 is MNHNS, CDR2 SASEGT. The trim removed 3 bases at V and 4 bases at J, leaving 11 bases unmatched. CDR3 residues: CASSEGDRIFVNQPQHF. The CDR3 nucleotides are TGTGCCAGCAGTGAGGGGGACAGGATCTTTGTTAATCAGCCCCAGCATTTT.